This note documents a single T cell receptor (beta chain) sequence. The antigen remains unidentified. TCRdb ran MiXCR on the 5' RACE reads and lists one entry per CDR3 protein. The repertoire holds a few hundred thousand distinct CDR3 sequences, with around 15% as singletons. Trimming removed 2 bases from V and 9 bases from J, with 20 bases in between. Germline values: CDR1 MNHEY, CDR2 SVGEGT. The CDR3 runs to 16 residues. The data stem from a study of T-cell memory formation after mild COVID-19. Study background: TCR clustering was largely donor specific.

Study observations and caveats: Memory from before infection featured some responding clones, which suggests cross-reactive memory joined. Among contracting clones, CD4+ were mainly CM/EM and CD8+ enriched in EMRA.

Material: PBMCs or a T cell subset sorted from them (not recorded which). V gene TRBV6-2 or TRBV6-3 combines with J gene TRBJ2-1; D assignment may be TRBD1 or TRBD2 (6 bases each). This TCR was sampled from a man between 18 and 35 years old who had mild COVID-19 (a few samples of this study predate the infection). Cell type and time point are not known. The CDR3 loop reads CASSYPKGGLGGEQFF. The CDR3 coding sequence is TGTGCCAGCAGTTACCCGAAGGGGGGCCTGGGGGGTGAGCAGTTCTTC.